This record concerns one T cell receptor (beta chain) sequence. The target of this receptor is not known. Base-call qualities are not available, and no considerably larger clone is one nucleotide away. CDR1 is given as SEHNR and CDR2 as FQNEAQ, both from the germline V gene (reference sequence). Trimming removed 5 bases from V and 5 bases from J, leaving 15 bases between the germline ends. The CDR3 has 15 amino acids, counting the end cysteine and phenylalanine. Only CDR3 DNA remains: 45 bases, in frame from the first base. This sample was included in a study of shared clonotypes between healthy human individuals (dated by TCRdb to the early 2020s). Regarding the study in general: Two women and a few men aged 18 to 49 years were included in the cohort. Between about 0.9 and 8.9 billion PBMCs per donor were obtained by leukapheresis. To estimate repertoire size and how much clonotype sharing occurs between individuals, the study deeply sequenced the blood TCR repertoires of five or six healthy adults. For each donor, CD4 naive and CD4 memory were each run on three plates, CD8 naive on two plates, and CD8 memory on one plate. Libraries were prepared and TCR repertoires were sequenced by different laboratories using diverse techniques, in order to increase sequencing depth and limit assay-specific biases.

On the study overall, not on this receptor specifically: Because the study included only a small number of donors, the genetic and exposure-history diversity represented was limited. Sampling was restricted to blood, and TCR repertoires in tissues likely differ from the TCR repertoires found in blood. Approximately 5% of naive CD4, 3% to 4% of naive CD8, around 2.3% of memory CD4, and roughly 0.4% of memory CD8 clonotypes were shared across several donors. Larger estimated clonotype richness was generally found for naive subsets than for memory subsets. Higher generation probabilities were observed for clonotypes shared by all four sorted-subset donors than for non-shared clonotypes. Even with the large sequencing depth, rarefaction of the sorted-subset datasets indicated that sequencing was incomplete. Pairwise subsampling led to the expectation that sequencing depth would affect the degree of clonotype sharing among donors.

The donors were healthy, HIV-negative adults who had no recently reported acute infections or vaccinations. All donors were Caucasian adults living in Nashville, Tennessee, USA. Magnetic negative selection was used to enrich CD4+ T cells, after which naive cells were positively selected on CD45RA and the negative fraction became the memory subset. Blood was obtained by leukapheresis, after which PBMCs were separated by Ficoll-Histopaque density gradient centrifugation and cryopreserved in liquid nitrogen vapor phase. Analytical flow cytometry was used to check the purity and quantity of every magnetically sorted T cell population. Genomic DNA was isolated from each sorted fraction and quantified by UV absorbance on a Nanodrop 2000c. Using the deep immunoSEQ assay, multiplex PCR amplified TCR CDR3 regions from genomic DNA. Genomic DNA extracted from each cell subset was distributed evenly over all wells of several immunoSEQ 96-well plates, and each plate served as one replicate. For sorted subsets, roughly 200 ng of genomic DNA, equivalent to around 29,000 T cell genomes, went into each replicate PCR. The purified libraries were quantified using a Qubit 3.0 fluorometer, sized with a Bioanalyzer 2100, and then quantified again using the KAPA Library Quantification kit. Every immunoSEQ 96-well plate was sequenced on a dedicated single-read 150-cycle Illumina NextSeq 550 flow cell. In the source study's methods: Because the immunoSEQ output included only junctional sequences and no quality scores, the filtering could not be the same as the filtering used for full-length reads. To assign V/J genes and CDR3, sequences were annotated against IMGT germline references using PyIR, a Python wrapper for IgBLAST v1.9. Any read was removed if the V/J assignment was weak (E-value above 1e-6), the CDR3 was missing, or the read contained stop codons, out-of-frame junctions, or ambiguous translated residues. V3J clonotypes were defined as sequences sharing the same inferred V gene, J gene, and CDR3 amino acid sequence. The percentage overlap between two repertoires was calculated by dividing the number of shared unique clonotypes by the size of the smaller repertoire. Richness of each repertoire was evaluated using RTK rarefaction, the Chao1 estimator, and Recon v2.1 estimates of unobserved clonotypes. OLGA was used to compute generation probabilities for all TCRbeta clonotypes that the gDNA method yielded from a few donors. TCRdb limited this immuneACCESS table to in-frame rearrangements with V and J called. A share of clones is missing; checked studies link under half to unresolved V genes, and the rest is unexplained. V, J and clone size are taken as reported in that table, and D and trimming were inferred from the DNA itself. The sample table contains 1.6 million or so clones; only one count was recorded for approximately 96% of them. The ten largest clones capture roughly 1.2% of the sample.

Sequenced sample: naive CD4+ T cells sorted from blood. The cell subset or site label on this specimen signifies: CD45RA+ positively selected. This sequence originates from a man under 40 in good health. Recombination joined TRBV7-9 with TRBJ2-2; 5 matching bases give a weak D call of TRBD2. The CDR3 protein sequence reads: CASSTPRRGTGELFF. DNA sequence: TGTGCCAGCAGCACTCCCCGACGAGGGACCGGGGAGCTGTTTTTT.